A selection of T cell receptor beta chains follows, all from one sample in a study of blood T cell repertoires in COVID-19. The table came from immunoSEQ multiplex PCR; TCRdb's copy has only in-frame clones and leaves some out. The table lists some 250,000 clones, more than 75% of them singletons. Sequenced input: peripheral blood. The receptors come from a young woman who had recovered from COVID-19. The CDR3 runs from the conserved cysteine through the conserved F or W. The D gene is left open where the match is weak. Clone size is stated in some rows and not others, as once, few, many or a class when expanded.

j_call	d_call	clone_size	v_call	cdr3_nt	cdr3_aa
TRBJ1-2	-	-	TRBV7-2	TGTGCCAGCAGCTTAGATGGGCCAGGGAATAGTGGCTACACCTTC	CASSLDGPGNSGYTF
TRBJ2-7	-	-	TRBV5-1	TGCGCCAGCAGCCGCGGATCCTACGAGCAGTACTTC	CASSRGSYEQYF
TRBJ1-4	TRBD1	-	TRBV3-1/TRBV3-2	TGTGCCAGCAGCCGAAGGACAGGGACAACCGTCATCGAAAAACTGTTTTTT	CASSRRTGTTVIEKLFF
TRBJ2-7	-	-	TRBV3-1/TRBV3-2	TGTGCCAGCCTCCCCTACGAGCAGTACTTC	CASLPYEQYF
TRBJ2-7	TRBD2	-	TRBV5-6	TGTGCCAGCAGCTTGAAAGGCTGGGGGGGACTCTACGAGCAGTACTTC	CASSLKGWGGLYEQYF
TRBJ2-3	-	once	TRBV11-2	TGTGCCAGCAGCCAAACAGGGAGCGGTACGCAGTATTTT	CASSQTGSGTQYF
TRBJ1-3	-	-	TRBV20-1	TGCAGTGCTAGTTATAGCTCTGGAAACACCATATATTTT	CSASYSSGNTIYF
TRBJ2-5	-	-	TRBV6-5	TGTGCCAGCAGTTACCGAGGAATGTTGGTGGTGGAGACCCAGTACTTC	CASSYRGMLVVETQYF
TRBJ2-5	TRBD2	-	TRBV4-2	TGTGCCAGCAGCCAAGATTCTAGCGGGAGCGGGACCCAGTACTTC	CASSQDSSGSGTQYF
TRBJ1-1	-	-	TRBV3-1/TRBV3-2	TGTGCCAGCAGCCAACGCCATCCATTAGGCGGGGAGGGAAGGTCGAACACTGAAGCTTTCTTT	CASSQRHPLGGEGRSNTEAFF
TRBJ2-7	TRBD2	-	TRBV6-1	TGTGCCAGCAGTGAAGGGCCCGTAGCGGGGGCCTACGAGCAGTACTTC	CASSEGPVAGAYEQYF
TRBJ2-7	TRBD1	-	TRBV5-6	TGTGCCAGCAGCTTGGTAGGGGGCTCCTCCTACGAGCAGTACTTC	CASSLVGGSSYEQYF
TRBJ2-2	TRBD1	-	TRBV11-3	TGTGCCAGCAGCCCCACAGGGACAGGGGGCACCGGGGAGCTGTTTTTT	CASSPTGTGGTGELFF
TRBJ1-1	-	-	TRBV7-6	TGTGCCAGCAGCTTAGTAGGGAGCGGAACTGAAGCTTTCTTT	CASSLVGSGTEAFF
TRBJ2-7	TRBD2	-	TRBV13	TGTGCCAGCAGCTTAGGACTAGCGGGGTACGAGCAGTACTTC	CASSLGLAGYEQYF
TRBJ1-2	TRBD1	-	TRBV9	TGTGCCAGCAGCGTAGAGGGATTAGGGACAGGGGAGGGCTACACCTTC	CASSVEGLGTGEGYTF
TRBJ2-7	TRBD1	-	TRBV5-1	TGCGCCAGCAGCCCGGGGACAGCCGACTACGAGCAGTACTTC	CASSPGTADYEQYF
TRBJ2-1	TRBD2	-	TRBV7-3	TGTGCCAGCAGCTCCCCACGCGGGGGGGCGAATGAGCAGTTCTTC	CASSSPRGGANEQFF
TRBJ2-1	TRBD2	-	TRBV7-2	TGTGCCAGCAGCTTCGGGACTAGCGGGGGGAGCAATGAGCAGTTCTTC	CASSFGTSGGSNEQFF
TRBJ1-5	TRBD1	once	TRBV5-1	TGCGCCAGCAGCTTGGCCCCGGGACAGGAGCAGCCCCAGCATTTT	CASSLAPGQEQPQHF
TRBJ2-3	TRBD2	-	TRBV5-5	TGTGCCAGCAGCGGGGGACTAGCGACCACAGATACGCAGTATTTT	CASSGGLATTDTQYF